A single sample gave rise to the 26 T cell receptor beta chains below, sequenced in a study of blood T cell repertoires in COVID-19. The data were produced by immunoSEQ multiplex PCR, yet TCRdb's version contains in-frame clones alone and is incomplete. The table lists about 83,000 clones, about 88% of them singletons. The sample taken for sequencing was peripheral blood. These receptors came from a man older than 75 with active or convalescent COVID-19.

This clone was detected once. The V gene is TRBV28, the J gene TRBJ1-2; weak D call: TRBD1 (5 bases). V gave up 10 bases and J gave up 6 bases, with 15 bases separating them. This CDR3 has 12 residues. Germline CDR1 and CDR2: MDHEN and SYDVKM. The CDR3 region has the DNA TGTGCCATCCAGGGCTTAGGGGATGGCTACACCTTC. Residues: CAIQGLGDGYTF.

The V and J genes are TRBV29-1 and TRBJ1-4; weak D call: TRBD1 (6 bases). The CDR3 is 14 amino acids. V was cut by 7 bases and J by 0 bases, with 12 bases left in between. Per the germline V gene, CDR1 is SQVTM and CDR2 is ANQGSEA. CDR3 nucleotides: TGCAGCGCACGAGGGGGTTCAACTAATGAAAAACTGTTTTTT. This codes for CSARGGSTNEKLFF.

The chain links TRBV11-3 to TRBJ1-6; maybe TRBD1 (5 bases). This CDR3 comprises 13 residues. The V gene's germline CDR1 is SGHNT and CDR2 YENEEA. The V gene lost 5 bases and the J gene lost 8 bases, with 10 bases spanning the gap. CDR3 sequence: CASSQGGDSPLHF. CDR3 nucleotide sequence: TGTGCCAGCAGCCAGGGTGGGGATTCACCCCTCCACTTT.

The chain links TRBV18 to TRBJ2-7, with 12 bases matching TRBD1. Germline loops: CDR1 KGHSH, CDR2 LQKENI. This CDR3 comprises 17 residues. Unmatched junction bases numbered 8, after V lost 4 bases and J lost 1 base. In DNA form, the CDR3 reads TGTGCCAGCTCACAGGGACAGGGGGCCAGAGTATCCTACGAGCAGTACGTC. It translates to CASSQGQGARVSYEQYV.

The chain joins TRBV6-1 to TRBJ1-4; TRBD1 matches 11 bases. V dropped 2 bases and J dropped 8; count of bases not matched to a gene: 4. This CDR3 contains 15 residues. CDR1 is MNHNS and CDR2 is SASEGT in the germline V gene. CDR3 DNA: TGTGCCAGCAGTGAAAGGGACAGGGGGGGAGAAAAACTGTTTTTT. Translation: CASSERDRGGEKLFF.

V and J are TRBV4-1 and TRBJ1-5; D is unclear. The CDR3 contains 14 residues. V lost 5 bases, J lost 1 base, and 9 bases lay in between. Germline lookup yields CDR1 MGHRA and CDR2 YSYEKL. CDR3 loop: CASSYLGSNQPQHF. In DNA form, the CDR3 reads TGCGCCAGCAGCTATCTCGGGAGCAATCAGCCCCAGCATTTT.

This chain links TRBV24-1 with TRBJ2-1, with no clear D. The germline gives CDR1 KGHDR, CDR2 SFDVKD. Trimming took off 5 bases at V and 10 bases at J, with 17 bases between the two ends. This CDR3 comprises 14 residues. CDR3 amino acids: CATSGSTLRREQFF. The CDR3 DNA is TGTGCCACCAGTGGGTCGACCCTACGGCGGGAGCAGTTCTTC.

This rearrangement joins TRBV6-1 to TRBJ1-3; 7 bases match TRBD1. The V gene end was trimmed by 1 base and the J gene end by 5 bases; junction bases not matched to a gene: 2. The CDR3 covers 14 residues. Germline V CDR1 and CDR2: MNHNS, SASEGT. CDR3 loop: CASSEGDSRNTIYF. The CDR3 DNA is TGTGCCAGCAGTGAAGGGGACAGCCGAAACACCATATATTTT.

V gene TRBV6-6 combines with J gene TRBJ2-7, with unresolved D. Germline CDR1 is MNHNY and CDR2 is SVGAGI (reference sequence). Trimming stripped 6 bases from V and 3 bases from J, with 9 bases between. CDR3 length: 12 residues. CDR3 amino acids: CASSNSGYEQYV. The CDR3 DNA follows: TGTGCCAGCAGCAATAGTGGCTACGAGCAGTACGTC.

The J gene is TRBJ1-1, the V gene TRBV30; D unclear. The CDR3 contains 12 residues. CDR1 and CDR2 from the germline V gene are GTSNPN and SVGIG (reference sequence). The V end was cut by 4 bases, the J end by 11 bases, with 17 bases between. The CDR3 coding sequence is TGTGCCTGGATGGATAGCGGACTCGAGGCTTTCTTT. Translation gives CAWMDSGLEAFF.

J is TRBJ1-6 and V is TRBV7-8, with no clear D. This CDR3 region has 14 residues. V was trimmed by 3 bases and J by 7 bases, leaving 10 bases between them. Germline CDR1 reads SGHVS; CDR2 reads FQNEAQ. In DNA, the CDR3 is TGTGCCAGCAGCTTGAGGGCCCAGAATTCACCCCTCCACTTT. Protein: CASSLRAQNSPLHF.

The chain joins TRBV6-5 to TRBJ2-3; weak D call: TRBD2 (6 bases). V was clipped by 6 bases and J by 6 bases, with 19 bases between them. CDR3 length: 15 amino acids. Germline CDR1 reads MNHEY; CDR2 reads SVGAGI. This chain's CDR3 is CASSYRGGVPDTQYF. The CDR3 DNA is TGTGCCAGCAGCTACCGGGGCGGGGTACCGGATACGCAGTATTTT.

The chain uses TRBV5-1 and TRBJ1-3; 8 bases agree with TRBD1. V lost 5 bases, J lost 5 bases, and 6 bases stayed unmatched. CDR1 and CDR2 (germline): SGHRS, YFSETQ. CDR3 length equals 14 residues. CDR3 sequence (DNA): TGCGCCAGCAGGCCGGACAGGGCCCGAAACACCATATATTTT. Protein: CASRPDRARNTIYF.

The chain combines TRBV2 with TRBJ1-5; D is perhaps TRBD1 (5 bases). CDR3 length: 13 amino acids. With 8 bases removed from V and 3 bases from J, the gap between germline ends came to 11 bases. Germline CDR1 is SNHLY and CDR2 is FYNNEI. The CDR3 DNA reads as TGTGCCAGCTCTAGGGGCGTCAATCAGCCCCAGCATTTT. Residues: CASSRGVNQPQHF.

The chain couples TRBV29-1 to TRBJ2-2; the match to TRBD2 covers 7 bases. Germline trimming cut 5 bases from V and 7 bases from J; bases unmatched to any gene: 13. This CDR3 contains 15 residues. Germline V CDR1 and CDR2: SQVTM, ANQGSEA. The CDR3 bases are TGCAGCGTTAACCCTAGCGGCTCGGAGGGCGGGGAGCTGTTTTTT. It codes for CSVNPSGSEGGELFF.

V is TRBV5-5 and J is TRBJ2-3, with 10 bases that match TRBD2. CDR1 and CDR2 (germline): SGHKS, YYEKEE (reference sequence). Trimming took 1 base from V and 4 from J; bases not matched to a gene: 6. The CDR3 runs to 16 residues. CDR3 residues: CASSLTSGVAADTQYF. The CDR3 bases are TGTGCCAGCAGCTTGACTAGCGGGGTGGCGGCAGATACGCAGTATTTT.

This clone was recorded a few times. V and J are TRBV2 and TRBJ2-6; possibly TRBD1 for D (5 bases). There are 15 residues in the CDR3. Deletions cut 6 bases from V and 2 bases from J, with 11 bases between. The V gene's germline CDR1 is SNHLY and CDR2 FYNNEI. CDR3 bases: TGTGCCAGCAGCACCCAGGGTACTGGGGCCAACGTCCTGACTTTC. Its protein product is CASSTQGTGANVLTF.

This rearrangement joins TRBV6-5 to TRBJ2-3; tentative D call: TRBD2 (6 bases). The V end was cut by 10 bases, the J end by 4 bases, with 15 bases between. CDR1 and CDR2 from the germline V gene are MNHEY and SVGAGI. The CDR3 length is 13 residues. CDR3 sequence (DNA): TGTGCCACCGGGGGATGGGGAGCAGATACGCAGTATTTT. Translated, it gives CATGGWGADTQYF.

This chain links TRBV10-2 with TRBJ1-2, with 7 bases that match TRBD1. CDR3 length: 13 residues. The V and J ends lost 2 bases and 10 bases, in that order; junction bases with no gene match: 7. Germline CDR1 WSHSY, CDR2 SAAADI. In nucleotides, the CDR3 is TGCGCCAGCAGTGAGGGGACAGCCTACGACTACACCTTC. This encodes CASSEGTAYDYTF.

The chain combines TRBV9 with TRBJ2-1, with 11 bases fitting TRBD1. V shed 4 bases, J shed 8 bases, and the junction held 8 bases outside the gene matches. The germline V gene encodes CDR1 SGDLS and CDR2 YYNGEE. The CDR3 has 15 amino acids. The CDR3 nucleotides read TGTGCCAGCAGCATTGGGACAGGGGGTTGGTATGAGCAGTTCTTC. Amino acid sequence: CASSIGTGGWYEQFF.

J is TRBJ2-1 and V is TRBV6-4; 12 nucleotides line up with TRBD2. The germline V gene encodes CDR1 MRHNA and CDR2 SNTAGT. The V gene end was trimmed by 10 bases and the J gene end by 4 bases; junction bases not matched to a gene: 8. CDR3 length equals 15 residues. CDR3 sequence (DNA): TGTGCCACCTCCAGGACTAGCGGGGAATACAATGAGCAGTTCTTC. Its protein is CATSRTSGEYNEQFF.

V usage is TRBV12-1 and J usage is TRBJ1-5. TRBV12-1 has pseudogene status. This CDR3 contains 15 residues. CDR3 loop: CASSSSKRGNQPQHF. As DNA, the CDR3 is TGTGCCAGCAGCTCGTCCAAGCGGGGCAATCAGCCCCAGCATTTT.

A note on this clone: At the DNA level, this CDR3 is encoded by other sequences in the same sample as well. The rearrangement joins TRBV6-5 to TRBJ1-2; D is uncertain. Germline assignment: CDR1 MNHEY and CDR2 SVGAGI. CDR3 size: 13 residues. Trimming removed 0 bases from V and 6 bases from J, with 8 bases in between. The DNA for the CDR3 is TGTGCCAGCAGTTACTCGAGAGGGAATGGCTACACCTTC. This gives the protein CASSYSRGNGYTF.

The chain combines TRBV5-1 with TRBJ2-3; TRBD1 is a possible D gene (6 bases). Trimming took 4 bases from V and 6 from J, leaving 21 bases between them. Per germline, CDR1 SGHRS and CDR2 YFSETQ. CDR3 length equals 16 residues. CDR3 amino acids: CASSPIVAGGIDTQYF. The CDR3 DNA reads TGCGCCAGCAGCCCAATAGTGGCTGGGGGCATTGATACGCAGTATTTT.

The rearrangement links TRBV19 to TRBJ1-5, with D unresolved. Germline V gives CDR1 LNHDA, CDR2 SQIVND (reference sequence). The CDR3 contains 13 residues. Deletions cut 5 bases from V and 6 bases from J, with 11 bases between. The CDR3 loop is CASSFNVGQPQHF. CDR3 bases: TGTGCCAGTAGTTTTAACGTCGGTCAGCCCCAGCATTTT.

CDR3 region: CASSQRLAGGNEQFF. DNA for the CDR3: TGCGCCAGCAGCCAAAGACTAGCGGGAGGGAATGAGCAGTTCTTC. This chain joins TRBV5-1 and TRBJ2-1; 14 positions match TRBD2. V was clipped by 4 bases and J by 7 bases; unmatched bases: 4. This CDR3 is 15 amino acids long. From germline, CDR1 is SGHRS and CDR2 YFSETQ.